Shown below are 17 T cell receptor beta chains from a single sample sequenced in a study of blood T cell repertoires in COVID-19. Using immunoSEQ multiplex PCR, the repertoire was profiled, and TCRdb retains in-frame clones only, with some absent. The data hold about 480,000 clones, with approximately 87% observed a single time. Sequences were obtained from PBMCs or T cells enriched from blood (not recorded which). The receptor set was obtained from a woman in her thirties or forties who had recovered from COVID-19.

This CDR3 is CASSIVGQATGELFF. DNA of the CDR3: TGTGCCAGTAGTATAGTAGGCCAGGCCACCGGGGAGCTGTTTTTT. J is TRBJ2-2 and V is TRBV19; no definite D call. The CDR3 length is 15 residues. Trimming took off 1 base at V and 4 bases at J, with 10 bases between the two ends. Germline V gene data show CDR1 as LNHDA and CDR2 as SQIVND (reference sequence).

The V call is TRBV5-1, the J call TRBJ1-5; 9 nucleotides line up with TRBD1. The CDR3 spans 16 residues. With V trimmed by 4 bases and J by 4 bases, 9 bases remained unmatched. Per germline, CDR1 SGHRS and CDR2 YFSETQ. In DNA, the CDR3 is TGCGCCAGCAGCCCGGGGACAGGGCCGTTAAATCAGCCCCAGCATTTT. Protein sequence: CASSPGTGPLNQPQHF.

The chain employs TRBV5-1 and TRBJ2-7, with D possibly matching TRBD2 (6 bases). Trimming cost V 0 bases and J 6 bases, with 10 bases left between them. Germline V gene sequence: CDR1 SGHRS, CDR2 YFSETQ. This CDR3 region has 13 residues. The CDR3 DNA follows: TGCGCCAGCAGCTTGGAACTAGCTTCCGAGCAGTACTTC. Translating gives CASSLELASEQYF.

The chain uses TRBV6-1 and TRBJ1-5; D perhaps matches TRBD1 (5 bases). This CDR3 is built from 15 residues. V was trimmed by 3 bases and J by 9 bases, leaving 18 bases between them. Germline V CDR1 and CDR2: MNHNS, SASEGT. Here the CDR3 reads CASSEARGPGRPQHF. CDR3 bases: TGTGCCAGCAGTGAGGCAAGGGGCCCCGGGAGGCCCCAGCATTTT.

This clone was recorded many times. The chain is built from TRBV5-1 and TRBJ1-4, with TRBD1 matching over 9 bases. Losses at the gene ends were 2 bases for V and 7 bases for J; bases not matched to a gene: 3. The germline gives CDR1 SGHRS, CDR2 YFSETQ. The CDR3 sequence is 14 residues long. The DNA of the CDR3 is TGCGCCAGCAGCTTAGGGACAGGGAGTGAAAAACTGTTTTTT. This translates into CASSLGTGSEKLFF.

The chain carries TRBV7-9 and TRBJ1-1; D is unclear. Trimming removed 4 bases at V and 1 base at J, with 13 bases between. The length of the CDR3 is 15 residues. Germline V gives CDR1 SEHNR, CDR2 FQNEAQ (reference sequence). CDR3 sequence reads: CASSSYEDQNTEAFF. The CDR3 DNA is TGTGCCAGCAGCTCGTACGAGGATCAGAACACTGAAGCTTTCTTT.

The chain uses TRBV25-1 and TRBJ1-5; TRBD1 matches 9 bases. Germline values: CDR1 MGHDK, CDR2 SYGVNS. J gave up 2 bases and V 8 bases, and 4 bases lay outside the gene matches. The CDR3 covers 14 residues. CDR3 protein: CASGDRVGNQPQHF. CDR3 DNA sequence: TGTGCCAGCGGGGACAGGGTGGGCAATCAGCCCCAGCATTTT.

V is TRBV29-1 and J is TRBJ1-1, with 8 bases that match TRBD1. Per the germline V gene, CDR1 is SQVTM and CDR2 is ANQGSEA. After removal of 5 bases from V and 5 bases from J, the junction contained 10 bases not matched to a gene. CDR3 length: 14 residues. The CDR3: CSVLLQGARTEAFF. The CDR3 DNA reads TGCAGCGTTCTGCTGCAGGGGGCGCGGACTGAAGCTTTCTTT.

This chain links TRBV7-9 with TRBJ1-1; TRBD1 agrees at 9 bases. Per the germline V gene, CDR1 is SEHNR and CDR2 is FQNEAQ (reference sequence). The ends lost 5 bases at V and 3 bases at J; junction bases unmatched: 4. The CDR3 has 14 residues. DNA for the CDR3: TGTGCCAGCAGCCCCCGGGACAGGGACACTGAAGCTTTCTTT. Translated: CASSPRDRDTEAFF.

The chain has TRBV6-5 and TRBJ1-2; the D gene is possibly TRBD1 (6 bases). The germline gives CDR1 MNHEY, CDR2 SVGAGI. V was clipped by 7 bases and J by 6 bases, with 15 bases between them. The CDR3 is 13 residues long. The chain's CDR3 is CASNKQGSNGYTF. The CDR3 DNA is TGTGCCAGCAATAAACAGGGATCCAATGGCTACACCTTC.

The table lists this clone with a count of one. This chain links TRBV3-1 (or the pseudogene TRBV3-2) with TRBJ1-4; the D gene is possibly TRBD1 (6 bases). V was clipped by 0 bases and J by 4 bases, with 12 bases between them. The CDR3 covers 16 residues. Germline loops: CDR1 LGHDT, CDR2 YNNKEL (reference sequence). CDR3 in amino acids: CASSQDYEGVNEKLFF. As DNA, the CDR3 is TGTGCCAGCAGCCAAGATTACGAGGGGGTTAATGAAAAACTGTTTTTT.

The chain employs TRBV27 and TRBJ1-5, with D perhaps TRBD1 (6 bases). CDR1 and CDR2 from the germline V gene are MNHEY and SMNVEV (reference sequence). V lost 1 base, J lost 3 bases, and 13 bases lay in between. There are 16 residues in the CDR3. CDR3 sequence: CASSLLGRGDNQPQHF. The CDR3 DNA sequence: TGTGCCAGCAGTTTATTAGGCAGGGGCGACAATCAGCCCCAGCATTTT.

CDR3 region: CATSDRQIGSYNEQFF. The CDR3 DNA reads TGTGCCACCAGTGACCGACAGATCGGATCTTACAATGAGCAGTTCTTC. This chain connects TRBV24-1 to TRBJ2-1; tentatively, D is TRBD1 (5 bases). Trimming cost V 4 bases and J 4 bases, with 16 bases left between them. Germline V gives CDR1 KGHDR, CDR2 SFDVKD. This CDR3 comprises 16 residues.

The rearrangement links TRBV10-3 to TRBJ2-3, with a possible D match to TRBD2 (6 bases). V gave up 5 bases and J gave up 0 bases, with 18 bases separating them. The CDR3 is 17 residues long. Germline V gives CDR1 ENHRY, CDR2 SYGVKD. The CDR3 spells CAISSDPGRGSTDTQYF. CDR3 bases: TGTGCCATCAGTTCTGACCCTGGGCGGGGTAGCACAGATACGCAGTATTTT.

The gene calls are TRBV19 and TRBJ1-5, with unresolved D. This CDR3 comprises 15 residues. V lost 7 bases and J 7 bases, leaving 20 bases between the germline ends. Germline assignment: CDR1 LNHDA and CDR2 SQIVND (reference sequence). CDR3 sequence (DNA): TGTGCCAGTAAAATCGACAAGGGCGGAGGGCAGCCCCAGCATTTT. This codes for CASKIDKGGGQPQHF.

The J gene is TRBJ1-1, the V gene TRBV5-4, with D perhaps matching TRBD1 (5 bases). Trimming shortened V by 8 bases and J by 5 bases, and 19 bases separated the two germline ends. The CDR3 totals 14 residues. Germline assignment: CDR1 SGHNT and CDR2 YYREEE (reference sequence). The CDR3 reads CASLNQGLRTEAFF. CDR3 bases: TGTGCCAGTCTTAACCAGGGTCTGAGGACTGAAGCTTTCTTT.

The rearrangement links TRBV6-5 to TRBJ2-1; 13 nucleotides match TRBD2. V was pared by 5 bases and J by 10 bases, with 5 bases of the junction left unmatched. Germline-derived CDR1 and CDR2 are MNHEY and SVGAGI. CDR3 size: 14 residues. The chain's CDR3 is CASSQPGLAGEQFF. CDR3 in DNA: TGTGCCAGCAGTCAACCGGGACTAGCGGGAGAGCAGTTCTTC.